The 23 T cell receptor beta chains in this list originate from one sample, sequenced in a study of CD8 T cells in Susac syndrome. With random hexamers, reverse transcription was performed on about 0.5 to 1 ug of RNA. TCRdb itself ran the immunoSEQ multiplex PCR reads through MiXCR, one entry per CDR3 protein. The table has about 250,000 distinct CDR3 sequences, 93% seen once. The source material was CD4+ T cells from PBMCs. The receptor source for this set is a human donor with multiple sclerosis.

The chain recombines TRBV27 with TRBJ1-1; maybe TRBD1 (5 bases). Trimming shortened V by 3 bases and J by 0 bases, and 23 bases separated the two germline ends. The CDR3 has 19 residues. The germline gives CDR1 MNHEY, CDR2 SMNVEV (reference sequence). This CDR3 is CASSFKGPHPWGMNTEAFF. The DNA of the CDR3 is TGTGCCAGCAGTTTTAAGGGACCGCATCCCTGGGGCATGAACACTGAAGCTTTCTTT.

The chain carries TRBV3-1 and TRBJ2-3, with 7 bases fitting TRBD1. The CDR3 covers 15 residues. Per the germline V gene, CDR1 is LGHDT and CDR2 is YNNKEL (reference sequence). Trimming removed 4 bases from V and 4 bases from J; junction bases left unmatched: 8. The CDR3 is CASSPRQGYSDTQYF. The CDR3 coding sequence is TGTGCCAGCAGCCCCAGACAGGGCTATTCAGATACGCAGTATTTT.

This clonotype was seen a single time. V and J are TRBV5-1 and TRBJ1-6, with a weak D call TRBD1 (6 bases). The CDR3 extends over 14 amino acids. V was shortened by 4 bases and J by 10 bases, with 15 bases between the two germline ends. Germline loops: CDR1 SGHRS, CDR2 YFSETQ. The CDR3 DNA reads TGCGCCAGCAGCAATGACAGGACGGAATCACCCCTCCACTTT. This encodes CASSNDRTESPLHF.

V and J are TRBV5-4 and TRBJ2-1; D call uncertain. Germline V gene lookup returns CDR1 SGHNT and CDR2 YYREEE (reference sequence). V was trimmed by 0 bases and J by 7 bases, leaving 11 bases between them. This CDR3 contains 14 residues. The CDR3 DNA reads as TGTGCCAGCAGCTTGGTGGGAAACCTAAATGAGCAGTTCTTC. This translates into CASSLVGNLNEQFF.

The J gene is TRBJ1-2, the V gene TRBV24-1; the D gene is possibly TRBD1 (6 bases). V was clipped by 3 bases and J by 7 bases, with 17 bases between them. Germline values: CDR1 KGHDR, CDR2 SFDVKD. There are 15 residues in the CDR3. CDR3 nucleotide sequence: TGTGCCACCAGTGATCCCGGACAGAGACCGAGTGGCTACACCTTC. Protein: CATSDPGQRPSGYTF.

This sequence joins TRBV18 and TRBJ2-1; TRBD2 matches at 9 bases. With 4 bases clipped from V and 8 bases from J, the junction kept 9 bases outside the gene matches. CDR1 and CDR2 (germline): KGHSH, LQKENI. The CDR3 runs 15 residues. The CDR3 loop is CASSRAGGPTDEQFF. The CDR3 DNA sequence: TGTGCCAGCTCACGCGCGGGAGGGCCGACCGATGAGCAGTTCTTC.

This chain uses TRBV5-6 with TRBJ2-1; D gene unclear. V lost 0 bases and J 8 bases, leaving 6 bases between the germline ends. From germline, CDR1 is SGHDT and CDR2 YYEEEE. The CDR3 contains 12 residues. The CDR3 nucleotides are TGTGCCAGCAGCTTGGGTGACTATGAGCAGTTCTTC. It yields the protein CASSLGDYEQFF.

This chain connects TRBV5-4 to TRBJ1-2; D ambiguous. Germline loops: CDR1 SGHNT, CDR2 YYREEE (reference sequence). Trimming stripped 1 base from V and 7 bases from J, with 11 bases between. The CDR3 is 13 residues long. CDR3 nucleotides: TGTGCCAGCAGCTTGTACGGGGTGGGTGGCTACACCTTC. This encodes CASSLYGVGGYTF.

In DNA, the CDR3 is TGCAGTGCTAGCCCCGGGACAGACCAAGAGACCCAGTACTTC. Translated: CSASPGTDQETQYF. This chain connects TRBV20-1 to TRBJ2-5, with 7 bases fitting TRBD1. The CDR3 totals 14 residues. Germline loops: CDR1 DFQATT, CDR2 SNEGSKA (reference sequence). V shed 3 bases, J shed 0 bases, and the junction held 4 bases outside the gene matches.

The chain links TRBV19 to TRBJ2-1; 7 bases map to TRBD1. The CDR3 is made up of 16 amino acids. The V gene end was trimmed by 4 bases and the J gene end by 4 bases; junction bases not matched to a gene: 10. Germline values: CDR1 LNHDA, CDR2 SQIVND (reference sequence). The CDR3 spells CASSNRGYPPYNEQFF. The DNA for the CDR3 is TGTGCCAGTAGTAACAGGGGATACCCCCCTTACAATGAGCAGTTCTTC. Filled out from reference TRBV19 and TRBJ2-1, the complete variable domain reads DGGITQSPKYLFRKEGQNVTLSCEQNLNHDAMYWYRQDPGQGLRLIYYSQIVNDFQKGDIAEGYSVSREKKESFPLTVTSAQKNPTAFYLCASSNRGYPPYNEQFFGPGTRLTVL.

V and J are TRBV15 and TRBJ2-5; possible D gene TRBD1, 5 bases. Per the germline V gene, CDR1 is LNHNV and CDR2 is YYDKDF (reference sequence). The ends were cut back, 0 bases at V and 0 bases at J, with 14 bases in the middle. This CDR3 region has 17 residues. CDR3 loop: CATSRDGAAMYQETQYF. The CDR3 nucleotides are TGTGCCACCAGCAGAGATGGGGCAGCGATGTACCAAGAGACCCAGTACTTC.

V and J are TRBV29-1 and TRBJ2-5, with 11 bases identical to TRBD2. Germline trimming cut 4 bases from V and 5 bases from J; bases unmatched to any gene: 6. The CDR3 extends over 14 amino acids. Germline CDR1 reads SQVTM; CDR2 reads ANQGSEA. This chain's CDR3 is CSVGGSGGGETQYF. The CDR3 coding sequence is TGCAGCGTTGGTGGTAGCGGGGGGGGCGAGACCCAGTACTTC.

This clonotype was counted once. The rearrangement links TRBV4-1 to TRBJ2-1, with TRBD1 as a possible D gene (5 bases). This CDR3 comprises 13 residues. The V end was cut by 2 bases, the J end by 8 bases, with 10 bases between. Germline assignment: CDR1 MGHRA and CDR2 YSYEKL. The CDR3 protein is CASSQPQVYEQFF. The CDR3 DNA sequence: TGCGCCAGCAGCCAACCACAGGTCTATGAGCAGTTCTTC.

This sequence joins TRBV28 and TRBJ2-7; possibly TRBD1 for D (7 bases). CDR1 is MDHEN, CDR2 SYDVKM, per germline. The CDR3 spans 16 residues. Trimming shortened V by 4 bases and J by 1 base, and 17 bases separated the two germline ends. The CDR3 is CASSWGRRGPSYEQYV. The CDR3 DNA reads as TGTGCCAGCAGTTGGGGTCGGAGGGGGCCTTCCTACGAGCAGTACGTC.

The V call is TRBV7-9, the J call TRBJ1-1; no clear D. Germline V gene sequence: CDR1 SEHNR, CDR2 FQNEAQ (reference sequence). The V end was cut by 1 base, the J end by 0 bases, with 9 bases between. The CDR3 extends over 15 amino acids. CDR3 in amino acids: CASSLGDQLNTEAFF. The CDR3 region has the DNA TGTGCCAGCAGCTTAGGAGATCAGCTGAACACTGAAGCTTTCTTT.

The chain combines TRBV5-4 with TRBJ2-2; 8 positions agree with TRBD2. This CDR3 has 15 residues. V was clipped by 3 bases and J by 4 bases; unmatched bases: 5. Germline V lookup: CDR1 SGHNT, CDR2 YYREEE (reference sequence). The chain's CDR3 is CASSSGLAATGELFF. The CDR3 DNA is TGTGCCAGCAGCTCCGGACTAGCCGCCACCGGGGAGCTGTTTTTT.

This rearrangement joins TRBV5-1 to TRBJ1-1; D is uncertain. This CDR3 region has 13 residues. CDR1 is SGHRS, CDR2 YFSETQ, per germline. V lost 3 bases and J lost 1, with 7 bases in between. The CDR3 here is CASSSQANTEAFF. The CDR3 DNA sequence: TGCGCCAGCAGCTCGCAGGCGAACACTGAAGCTTTCTTT.

This clonotype turned up a few times. Here the CDR3 DNA reads TGTGCCAGCAGCACAGATACGCAGTATTTT. Translating it yields CASSTDTQYF. The V gene is TRBV7-8, the J gene TRBJ2-3, with D uncertain. The V and J ends lost 5 bases and 3 bases respectively, with 0 bases between them. The CDR3 contains 10 residues. Germline V lookup: CDR1 SGHVS, CDR2 FQNEAQ.

In DNA form, the CDR3 reads TGTGCCAGCAGCCGGGAGTGGGGCACAGATACGCAGTATTTT. This translates into CASSREWGTDTQYF. The chain has TRBV5-4 and TRBJ2-3; TRBD2 might be the D (6 bases). The ends were cut back, 4 bases at V and 1 base at J, with 10 bases in the middle. The germline V gene has CDR1 SGHNT and CDR2 YYREEE (reference sequence). This CDR3 contains 14 residues. The whole variable domain, remainder taken from reference TRBV5-4 and TRBJ2-3, is ETGVTQSPTHLIKTRGQQVTLRCSSQSGHNTVSWYQQALGQGPQFIFQYYREEENGRGNFPPRFSGLQFPNYSSELNVNALELDDSALYLCASSREWGTDTQYFGPGTRLTVL.

This clonotype has just one count. The V and J genes are TRBV18 and TRBJ2-3; D gene unclear. Trimming cost V 3 bases and J 6 bases, with 13 bases left between them. This CDR3 comprises 14 residues. CDR1 is KGHSH and CDR2 is LQKENI in the germline V gene. The CDR3 is CASSPTPDGDTQYF. The CDR3 DNA is TGTGCCAGCTCACCTACCCCAGACGGGGATACGCAGTATTTT.

The gene calls are TRBV4-1 and TRBJ2-3; D not certain. Germline V gene lookup returns CDR1 MGHRA and CDR2 YSYEKL. The length of the CDR3 is 14 residues. V was pared by 4 bases and J by 2 bases, with 10 bases between. In DNA form, the CDR3 reads TGCGCCAGCAGCCGCAATCGCTACACAGATACGCAGTATTTT. As protein: CASSRNRYTDTQYF.

The gene calls are TRBV7-9 and TRBJ2-5, with D uncertain. Per the germline V gene, CDR1 is SEHNR and CDR2 is FQNEAQ (reference sequence). This CDR3 is 13 amino acids long. V was cut by 2 bases and J by 5 bases, with 9 bases left in between. For the CDR3, the DNA is TGTGCCAGCAGCTTAATCGTTCGGGAGACCCAGTACTTC. Its protein product is CASSLIVRETQYF.

This chain connects TRBV6-1 to TRBJ1-1; no firm D call. Germline CDR1 and CDR2: MNHNS and SASEGT. There are 15 residues in the CDR3. V lost 3 bases, J lost 1 base, and 12 bases lay in between. In DNA, the CDR3 is TGTGCCAGCAGTGACAGGTCATTCGGGAACACTGAAGCTTTCTTT. Translation gives CASSDRSFGNTEAFF.